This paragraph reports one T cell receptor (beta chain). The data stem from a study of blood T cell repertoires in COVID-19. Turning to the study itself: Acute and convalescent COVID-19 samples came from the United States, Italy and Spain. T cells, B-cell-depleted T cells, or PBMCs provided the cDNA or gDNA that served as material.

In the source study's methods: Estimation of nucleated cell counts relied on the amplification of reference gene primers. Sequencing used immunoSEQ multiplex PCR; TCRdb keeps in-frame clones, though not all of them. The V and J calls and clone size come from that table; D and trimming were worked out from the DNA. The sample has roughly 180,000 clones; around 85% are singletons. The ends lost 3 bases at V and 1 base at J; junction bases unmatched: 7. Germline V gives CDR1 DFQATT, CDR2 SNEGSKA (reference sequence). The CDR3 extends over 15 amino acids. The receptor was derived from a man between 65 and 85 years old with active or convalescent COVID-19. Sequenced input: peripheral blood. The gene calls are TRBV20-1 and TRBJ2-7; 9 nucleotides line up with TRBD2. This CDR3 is CSASHLSGGSYEQYF. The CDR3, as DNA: TGCAGTGCTAGTCATCTAAGCGGGGGGTCCTACGAGCAGTACTTC.